Each of the 16 T cell receptor beta chains below was sequenced from the same sample in a study of blood T cell repertoires in COVID-19. Clones were sequenced by immunoSEQ multiplex PCR, and TCRdb holds only the in-frame ones, with some missing. The sample lists hundreds of thousands of clones, around 84% occurring once. Sample: peripheral blood. These receptors all come from a human donor in a cohort sampled during active COVID-19.

V and J are TRBV23-1 and TRBJ1-5, with TRBD1 matching 7 bases. TRBV23-1 is known as an ORF, though its function is uncertain. V trimming: 4 bases; J trimming: 4 bases; junction bases outside the gene matches: 10. The CDR3 sequence is 16 residues long. The CDR3 loop reads CASSPTNIQGNQPQHF. CDR3 in DNA: TGCGCCAGCAGTCCGACGAACATACAGGGGAATCAGCCCCAGCATTTT.

This chain uses TRBV3-1 (or the pseudogene TRBV3-2) with TRBJ1-1; 10 bases match TRBD1. V shed 3 bases and J 11 bases; nucleotides not matched to a gene: 6. Germline V gives CDR1 LGHDT, CDR2 YNNKEL (reference sequence). There are 13 residues in the CDR3. The DNA for the CDR3 is TGTGCCAGCAGCCATTCCCGACAGGGGGCCGCTTTCTTT. Its protein is CASSHSRQGAAFF.

The V call is TRBV5-6, the J call TRBJ1-2; D ambiguous. The CDR3 length is 13 residues. CDR1 SGHDT and CDR2 YYEEEE come from the germline V gene. Trimming stripped 2 bases from V and 1 base from J, with 6 bases between. The CDR3 nucleotides read TGTGCCAGCAGCTTTCGAGTTAACTATGGCTACACCTTC. Its translation is CASSFRVNYGYTF.

The chain recombines TRBV5-1 with TRBJ2-3; 9 bases match TRBD2. This CDR3 is built from 15 residues. Germline loops: CDR1 SGHRS, CDR2 YFSETQ. V lost 4 bases, J lost 5 bases, and 8 bases stayed unmatched. The CDR3 sequence: CASSAPAGGIDTQYF. The CDR3, as DNA: TGCGCCAGCAGCGCCCCAGCGGGGGGTATAGATACGCAGTATTTT. The variable domain in full, with the rest retrieved from reference TRBV5-1 and TRBJ2-3, is KAGVTQTPRYLIKTRGQQVTLSCSPISGHRSVSWYQQTPGQGLQFLFEYFSETQRNKGNFPGRFSGRQFSNSRSEMNVSTLELGDSALYLCASSAPAGGIDTQYFGPGTRLTVL.

V usage is TRBV27 and J usage is TRBJ1-5; D remains ambiguous. CDR3 length: 15 amino acids. The V gene's germline CDR1 is MNHEY and CDR2 SMNVEV (reference sequence). The V and J ends lost 5 bases and 8 bases respectively, with 19 bases between them. CDR3 in DNA: TGTGCCAGCAGTCGGTGGGGAGATTCATCAGAGCCCCAGCATTTT. Its protein product is CASSRWGDSSEPQHF.

CDR3 DNA: TGTGCCAGCAGCTTTACACTAGCGGGGGGGCCCGATGAGCAGTTCTTC. This codes for CASSFTLAGGPDEQFF. The chain combines TRBV7-2 with TRBJ2-1; 13 bases align to TRBD2. V lost 3 bases, J lost 8 bases, and 7 bases stayed unmatched. CDR1 and CDR2 from the germline V gene are SGHTA and FQGNSA. CDR3 length equals 16 residues.

The V and J genes are TRBV4-1 and TRBJ2-5; D is undetermined. The V end was cut by 0 bases, the J end by 1 base, with 6 bases between. Germline assignment: CDR1 MGHRA and CDR2 YSYEKL. The CDR3 contains 14 residues. The CDR3 loop reads CASSQDLVQETQYF. Written as DNA, the CDR3 is TGCGCCAGCAGCCAAGATTTAGTCCAAGAGACCCAGTACTTC.

The gene calls are TRBV30 and TRBJ1-5; D remains unclear. The germline CDR1 and CDR2 sequences are GTSNPN and SVGIG (reference sequence). The CDR3 extends over 13 amino acids. Trimming removed 4 bases at V and 4 bases at J, with 11 bases between. The CDR3 region is CAWTLGLNQPQHF. The CDR3 DNA is TGTGCCTGGACACTCGGACTGAATCAGCCCCAGCATTTT.

The rearrangement links TRBV11-2 to TRBJ2-1; TRBD2 is a possible D gene (5 bases). Germline V gene sequence: CDR1 SGHAT, CDR2 FQNNGV. Trimming shortened V by 4 bases and J by 0 bases, and 13 bases separated the two germline ends. The length of the CDR3 is 16 residues. This CDR3 is CASSSQRGSSYNEQFF. The CDR3 coding sequence is TGTGCCAGCAGCTCCCAGCGAGGGAGCTCCTACAATGAGCAGTTCTTC.

J is TRBJ2-2 and V is TRBV5-4; 7 positions match TRBD1. V was pared by 4 bases and J by 0 bases, with 3 bases of the junction left unmatched. The CDR3 extends over 15 amino acids. Germline V gives CDR1 SGHNT, CDR2 YYREEE (reference sequence). The CDR3 bases are TGTGCCAGCAGCCAGGGGGAGACGAACACCGGGGAGCTGTTTTTT. It codes for CASSQGETNTGELFF.

J is TRBJ1-1 and V is TRBV5-1, with D possibly TRBD1 on 6 matching bases. Germline loops: CDR1 SGHRS, CDR2 YFSETQ. There are 16 residues in the CDR3. Deletions cut 4 bases from V and 8 bases from J, with 24 bases between. The CDR3 region is CASSPPRAGADTEAFF. CDR3 nucleotide sequence: TGCGCCAGCAGCCCCCCGAGGGCGGGGGCGGATACCGAAGCTTTCTTT.

The gene calls are TRBV28 and TRBJ2-4, with TRBD1 matching over 7 bases. This CDR3 has 13 residues. Germline loops: CDR1 MDHEN, CDR2 SYDVKM. The trim removed 6 bases at V and 15 bases at J, leaving 14 bases unmatched. The CDR3 sequence: CASSGEDRVRLYF. The CDR3 DNA sequence: TGTGCCAGCAGCGGAGAAGACAGGGTTAGGCTGTACTTC.

V gene TRBV19 combines with J gene TRBJ1-5; no definite D call. CDR1 and CDR2 (germline): LNHDA, SQIVND (reference sequence). The CDR3 has 12 residues. Between the trimmed V and J ends, which lost 3 bases and 7 bases, there was a span of 7 bases. Written as DNA, the CDR3 is TGTGCCAGTAGTATCGGGTGGCAGCCCCAGCATTTT. Its translation is CASSIGWQPQHF.

The J gene is TRBJ1-4, the V gene TRBV6-1; D remains unclear. CDR3 length: 13 residues. From germline, CDR1 is MNHNS and CDR2 SASEGT. V dropped 1 base and J dropped 5 bases, with 5 bases sitting between them. CDR3 DNA sequence: TGTGCCAGCAGTGAAGGGCGGAATGAAAAACTGTTTTTT. Residues: CASSEGRNEKLFF.

The V call is TRBV27, the J call TRBJ2-7; 8 positions match TRBD2. V dropped 5 bases and J dropped 7; count of bases not matched to a gene: 7. The CDR3 contains 13 residues. The germline gives CDR1 MNHEY, CDR2 SMNVEV (reference sequence). CDR3 in amino acids: CASSPSGSREQYF. DNA of the CDR3: TGTGCCAGCAGTCCCAGCGGGAGTAGAGAGCAGTACTTC.

The V call is TRBV5-8, the J call TRBJ2-7; D not resolved. The CDR3 length is 12 residues. The ends were cut back, 6 bases at V and 9 bases at J, with 16 bases in the middle. Germline values: CDR1 SGHTS, CDR2 YDEGEE. DNA of the CDR3: TGTGCCAGCACCATCTCTACGACGGGGCAGTACTTC. It translates to CASTISTTGQYF.